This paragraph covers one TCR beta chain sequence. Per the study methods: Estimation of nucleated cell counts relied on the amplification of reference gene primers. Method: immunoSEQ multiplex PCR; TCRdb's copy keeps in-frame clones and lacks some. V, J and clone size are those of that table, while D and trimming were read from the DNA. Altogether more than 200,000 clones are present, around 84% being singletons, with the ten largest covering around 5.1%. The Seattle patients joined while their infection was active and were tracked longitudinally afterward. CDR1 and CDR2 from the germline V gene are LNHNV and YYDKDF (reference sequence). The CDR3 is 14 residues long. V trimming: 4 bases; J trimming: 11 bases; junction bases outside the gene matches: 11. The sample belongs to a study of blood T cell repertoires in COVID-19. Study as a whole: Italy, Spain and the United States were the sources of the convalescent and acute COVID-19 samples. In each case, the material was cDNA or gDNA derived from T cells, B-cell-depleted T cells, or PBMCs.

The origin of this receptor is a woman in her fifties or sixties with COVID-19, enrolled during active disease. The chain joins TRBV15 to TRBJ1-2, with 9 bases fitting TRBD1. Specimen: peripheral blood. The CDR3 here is CATSIPGQGTFYTF. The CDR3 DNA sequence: TGTGCCACCAGCATCCCGGGACAGGGAACCTTTTACACCTTC.